These T cell receptor beta chains were read from a single sample in a study. MiXCR, run by TCRdb on the 5' RACE reads, gives a single entry per CDR3 protein. The table lists about 50,000 distinct CDR3 sequences, roughly 28% of them singletons, with roughly 2% in the top ten. The sample comprised naive CD4+ T cells sorted from blood. All receptors derive from a female donor with breast cancer. Each CDR3 is given with its conserved first and last residue. The order of the fields is clone size, J gene, D gene, V gene, CDR3 protein, CDR3 DNA. A D gene is named only where the DNA matches it firmly. Where a row states a size, it is once, few, many or the class of an expanded clone; other rows omit it.

NA,TRBJ2-3,NA,TRBV20-1,CSATGTPSTDTQYF,TGCAGTGCAACCGGGACACCAAGCACAGATACGCAGTATTTT
few,TRBJ2-3,TRBD2,TRBV7-9,CASSPPSGRYDTQYF,TGTGCCAGCAGCCCGCCCAGCGGGAGGTATGATACGCAGTATTTT
few,TRBJ1-2,NA,TRBV20-1,CSAISGSSYGYTF,TGCAGTGCCATTAGTGGGTCAAGCTATGGCTACACCTTC
NA,TRBJ2-1,TRBD1,TRBV5-1,CASSLATGTAFTSYNEQFF,TGCGCCAGCAGCTTAGCAACGGGGACAGCTTTTACCTCCTACAATGAGCAGTTCTTC
NA,TRBJ1-2,TRBD1,TRBV15,CATSRGELTGSGYTF,TGTGCCACCAGCAGAGGAGAACTGACAGGGTCCGGCTACACCTTC
NA,TRBJ1-1,NA,TRBV9,CASSARGVGHTEAFF,TGTGCCAGCAGCGCGCGCGGAGTCGGGCACACTGAAGCTTTCTTT
few,TRBJ1-1,NA,TRBV6-5,CASSFYQGGTEAFF,TGTGCCAGCAGTTTCTACCAGGGAGGGACTGAAGCTTTCTTT
few,TRBJ2-1,TRBD2,TRBV7-2,CASSSGLAIVQFF,TGTGCCAGCAGCTCCGGACTAGCGATTGTGCAGTTCTTC
few,TRBJ2-3,NA,TRBV4-3,CASSQGLSTDTQYF,TGCGCCAGCAGCCAAGGTTTGAGTACAGATACGCAGTATTTT
NA,TRBJ2-3,TRBD2,TRBV29-1,CSVGLAGSDTQYF,TGCAGCGTCGGACTAGCGGGCTCAGATACGCAGTATTTT
few,TRBJ1-1,NA,TRBV5-4,CASSWTERTEAFF,TGTGCCAGCAGCTGGACCGAGCGTACTGAAGCTTTCTTT
NA,TRBJ2-1,TRBD2,TRBV28,CASAGVGRNEQFF,TGTGCCAGCGCGGGGGTTGGAAGAAATGAGCAGTTCTTC
few,TRBJ1-5,NA,TRBV20-1,CSARGSPNQPQHF,TGCAGTGCTAGAGGTAGTCCCAATCAGCCCCAGCATTTT
NA,TRBJ1-5,TRBD1,TRBV18,CASSPGQGQPQHF,TGTGCCAGCTCACCAGGACAGGGCCAGCCCCAGCATTTT
many,TRBJ2-1,NA,TRBV28,CASSGEGRSGSF,TGTGCCAGCAGTGGAGAGGGGAGGAGCGGATCCTTC
NA,TRBJ1-1,TRBD1,TRBV4-1,CASSQVGPRTGSGTEAFF,TGCGCCAGCAGCCAAGTTGGGCCCCGGACAGGATCGGGGACTGAAGCTTTCTTT
NA,TRBJ1-1,NA,TRBV6-5,CASSPFEWPTRPHTEAFF,TGTGCCAGCAGCCCCTTCGAATGGCCTACTAGACCCCACACTGAAGCTTTCTTT
few,TRBJ1-5,NA,TRBV5-6,CASSLGRNQPQHF,TGTGCCAGCAGCTTGGGGCGGAATCAGCCCCAGCATTTT
NA,TRBJ2-7,TRBD2,TRBV20-1,CSARDLGTSPYEQYF,TGCAGTGCTAGAGATCTAGGGACTAGTCCCTACGAGCAGTACTTC
few,TRBJ2-2,TRBD1,TRBV6-4,CASSVLQGAGELFF,TGTGCCAGCAGTGTCCTTCAGGGGGCCGGGGAGCTGTTTTTT
NA,TRBJ2-3,TRBD2,TRBV30,CTWSGTSGVDTQYF,TGTACCTGGAGCGGCACTAGCGGGGTAGATACGCAGTATTTT
NA,TRBJ1-5,NA,TRBV28,CASSLPTENNQPQHF,TGTGCCAGCAGTTTACCGACAGAGAACAATCAGCCCCAGCATTTT
NA,TRBJ1-3,NA,TRBV20-1,CSARRISGNTIYF,TGCAGTGCTAGACGGATCTCTGGAAACACCATATATTTT
few,TRBJ2-3,NA,TRBV6-5,CASSPAWGATDTQYF,TGTGCCAGCAGTCCGGCCTGGGGGGCCACAGATACGCAGTATTTT
NA,TRBJ1-2,NA,TRBV12-3/TRBV12-4,CASSVNSYGYTF,TGTGCCAGCAGTGTGAACAGCTATGGCTACACCTTC
NA,TRBJ2-4,NA,TRBV20-1,CSARDQGRLAKNIQYF,TGCAGTGCTAGAGATCAGGGGAGACTAGCCAAAAACATTCAGTACTTC